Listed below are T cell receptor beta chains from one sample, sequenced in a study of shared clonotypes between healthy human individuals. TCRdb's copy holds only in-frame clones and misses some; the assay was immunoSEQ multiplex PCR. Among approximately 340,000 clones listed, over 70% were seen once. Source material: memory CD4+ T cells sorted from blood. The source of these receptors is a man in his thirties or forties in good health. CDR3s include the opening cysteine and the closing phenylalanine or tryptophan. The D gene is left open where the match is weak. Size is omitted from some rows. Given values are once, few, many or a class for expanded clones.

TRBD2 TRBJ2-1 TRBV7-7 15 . CASSSTGLAGDEQFF TGTGCCAGCAGCTCCACGGGACTAGCTGGGGATGAGCAGTTCTTC
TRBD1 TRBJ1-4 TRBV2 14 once CASSGGTGNEKLFF TGTGCCAGCAGTGGGGGGACAGGGAACGAAAAACTGTTTTTT
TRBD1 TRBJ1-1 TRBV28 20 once CASSFGRTGRYVVMNTEAFF TGTGCCAGCAGTTTCGGAAGGACAGGGCGGTACGTTGTGATGAACACTGAAGCTTTCTTT
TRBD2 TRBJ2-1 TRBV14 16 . CASSQLAGGLYNEQFF TGTGCCAGCAGCCAACTAGCGGGAGGGTTATACAATGAGCAGTTCTTC
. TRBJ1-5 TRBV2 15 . CASSENTLSNQPQHF TGTGCCAGCAGTGAGAACACCCTTAGCAATCAGCCCCAGCATTTT
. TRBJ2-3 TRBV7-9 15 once CASSPQGGGTDTQYF TGTGCCAGCAGCCCGCAGGGGGGGGGAACAGATACGCAGTATTTT
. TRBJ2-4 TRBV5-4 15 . CASSLGRGGENIQYF TGTGCCAGCAGCTTGGGTAGGGGCGGGGAAAACATTCAGTACTTC
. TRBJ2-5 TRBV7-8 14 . CASSLVGAQETQYF TGTGCCAGCAGCTTAGTAGGGGCCCAAGAGACCCAGTACTTC
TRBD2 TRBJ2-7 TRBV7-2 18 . CASSLGGSGAGGDNEQYF TGTGCCAGCAGCTTAGGGGGATCTGGTGCGGGAGGGGACAACGAGCAGTACTTC
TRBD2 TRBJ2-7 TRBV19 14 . CASSISSGNYEQYF TGTGCCAGTAGTATCTCTAGCGGGAACTACGAGCAGTACTTC
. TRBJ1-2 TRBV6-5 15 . CASSYASIRSGGYTF TGTGCCAGCAGTTACGCGTCGATACGGAGCGGGGGATACACCTTC
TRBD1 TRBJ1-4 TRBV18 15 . CASSPQGQGREKLFF TGTGCCAGCTCACCACAGGGACAGGGTCGAGAAAAACTGTTTTTT
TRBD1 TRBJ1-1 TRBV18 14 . CASSETGGVTEAFF TGTGCCAGCTCCGAAACAGGGGGCGTCACTGAAGCTTTCTTT
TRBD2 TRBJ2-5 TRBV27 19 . CASSLRGTSGRRNQETQYF TGTGCCAGCAGCCTCCGGGGGACTAGCGGGAGACGGAACCAAGAGACCCAGTACTTC
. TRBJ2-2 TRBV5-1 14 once CASSWGSGAGELFF TGCGCCAGCAGCTGGGGTTCGGGAGCGGGGGAGCTGTTTTTT
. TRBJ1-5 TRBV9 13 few CASSPGQDQPQHF TGTGCCAGCAGCCCAGGGCAGGATCAGCCCCAGCATTTT
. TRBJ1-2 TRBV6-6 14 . CASRKQEYNYGYTF TGTGCCAGCAGGAAACAGGAGTACAACTATGGCTACACCTTC
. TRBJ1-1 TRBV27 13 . CASSSRTGTEAFF TGTGCCAGCAGTTCGAGGACCGGGACTGAAGCTTTCTTT
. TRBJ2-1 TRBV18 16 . CASSPPRRDENNEQFF TGTGCCAGCTCACCACCCCGCAGGGACGAAAACAATGAGCAGTTCTTC
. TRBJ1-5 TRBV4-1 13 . CASSPEWIQPQHF TGCGCCAGCAGCCCCGAGTGGATTCAGCCCCAGCATTTT
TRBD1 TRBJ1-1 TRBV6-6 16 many CASIQITGGVNTEAFF TGTGCCAGCATCCAAATTACAGGGGGGGTGAACACTGAAGCTTTCTTT
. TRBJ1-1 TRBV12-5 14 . CASGLGNGGTEAFF TGTGCTAGTGGTTTGGGAAACGGGGGAACTGAAGCTTTCTTT
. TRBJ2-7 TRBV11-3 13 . CASSLGQSYEQYF TGTGCCAGCAGCCTCGGCCAGTCCTACGAGCAGTACTTC
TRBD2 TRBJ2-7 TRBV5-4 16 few CASSRGSSGTIYEQYF TGTGCCAGCAGCAGGGGATCTAGCGGGACCATCTACGAGCAGTACTTC
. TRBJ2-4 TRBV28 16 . CASSFDGGPEWYIQYF TGTGCCAGCAGTTTTGACGGCGGGCCGGAGTGGTACATTCAGTACTTC
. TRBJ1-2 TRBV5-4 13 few CASSRGQDYGYTF TGTGCCAGCAGCCGGGGACAAGATTATGGCTACACCTTC
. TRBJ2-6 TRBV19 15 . CASSTGVNGANVLTF TGTGCCAGTAGTACAGGGGTAAATGGGGCCAACGTCCTGACTTTC
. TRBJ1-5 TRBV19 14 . CASSSRAQSQPQHF TGTGCCAGTAGTAGCCGGGCACAAAGTCAGCCCCAGCATTTT
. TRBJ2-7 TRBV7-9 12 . CASSSLYYEQYF TGTGCCAGCAGCTCCCTTTACTACGAGCAGTACTTC
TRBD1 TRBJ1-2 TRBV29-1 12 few CSVGTGDDGYTF TGCAGCGTAGGGACAGGGGACGATGGCTACACCTTC
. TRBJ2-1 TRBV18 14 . CASSPSRDFYEQFF TGTGCCAGCTCACCGAGCCGGGACTTTTATGAGCAGTTCTTC
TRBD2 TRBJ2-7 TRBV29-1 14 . CSGATSGANYEQYF TGCAGCGGGGCTACTAGCGGAGCTAACTACGAGCAGTACTTC
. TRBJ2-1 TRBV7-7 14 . CASSFNPGFSEQFF TGTGCTAGCAGCTTCAACCCCGGTTTTAGTGAGCAGTTCTTC
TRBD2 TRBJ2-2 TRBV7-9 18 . CASRTGLAGLSNTGELFF TGTGCCAGCAGAACGGGACTAGCGGGGCTTTCGAACACCGGGGAGCTGTTTTTT
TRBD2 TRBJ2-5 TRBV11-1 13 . CASRSTSGETQYF TGTGCCAGCAGATCGACTAGCGGGGAGACCCAGTACTTC
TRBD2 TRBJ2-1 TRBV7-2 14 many CASSLKRSGGEQFF TGTGCCAGCAGCCTAAAGAGGAGCGGGGGTGAGCAGTTCTTC
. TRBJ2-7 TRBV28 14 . CASSFPRDPYEQYF TGTGCCAGCAGTTTCCCCAGGGACCCCTACGAGCAGTACTTC
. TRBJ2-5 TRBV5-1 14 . CASSLGRGRETQYF TGCGCCAGCAGCTTGGGCAGGGGAAGGGAGACCCAGTACTTC
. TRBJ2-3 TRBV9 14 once CASSVAGGRDTQYF TGTGCCAGCAGCGTTGCGGGCGGCAGGGATACGCAGTATTTT
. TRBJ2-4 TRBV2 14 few CASSNRGILDIQYF TGTGCCAGCAGTAATAGAGGTATTCTAGACATTCAGTACTTC
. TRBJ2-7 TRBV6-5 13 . CASSLLENYEQYF TGTGCCAGCAGTTTACTAGAAAACTACGAGCAGTACTTC
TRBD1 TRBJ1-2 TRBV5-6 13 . CASSLWDRAGYTF TGTGCCAGCAGCTTGTGGGACAGGGCTGGCTACACCTTC
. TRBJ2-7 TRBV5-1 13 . CASSALQGYEQYF TGCGCCAGCAGCGCCCTACAGGGCTACGAGCAGTACTTC
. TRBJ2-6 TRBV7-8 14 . CASSLAPGANVLTF TGTGCCAGCAGCTTAGCCCCTGGGGCCAACGTCCTGACTTTC
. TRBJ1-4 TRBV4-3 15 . CASSQEAGTNEKLFF TGCGCCAGCAGCCAAGAGGCTGGGACTAATGAAAAACTGTTTTTT